The T cell receptor beta chain under discussion was sequenced for a study of persistence of HIV-infected CD4 T cells. Whole-study findings and limits: CMV- and Gag-responding cells had lower TCRbeta richness than CD3/CD28-responding cells.

Sequencing used immunoSEQ version 4 in survey mode. The method was immunoSEQ multiplex PCR; TCRdb's version includes in-frame clones alone and lacks a portion of them. Among 50,000 or so clones listed, under 85% were seen once. V was trimmed by 5 bases and J by 8 bases, leaving 19 bases between them. Germline lookup yields CDR1 MNHEY and CDR2 SVGAGI. There are 15 residues in the CDR3. Lysates of CMV-infected fibroblasts at 10 ug/mL stimulated these cells. Sorted nonresponding memory CD4+ T cells were CD40L-negative, CD69-negative, CD45RO-high. Concerning this clone: What it recognizes is unknown.

The rearrangement uses TRBV6-5 and TRBJ2-1; no definite D call. This sequence originates from an adult man with HIV who was CMV-seropositive. Sequencing was performed on CD4+ T cells sorted from PBMCs after roughly 17-hour stimulation, taken from a patient who received antiretroviral therapy. The CDR3 region is CASSILRSPGDEQFF. In DNA form, the CDR3 reads TGTGCCAGCAGTATCCTACGTTCCCCCGGAGATGAGCAGTTCTTC.